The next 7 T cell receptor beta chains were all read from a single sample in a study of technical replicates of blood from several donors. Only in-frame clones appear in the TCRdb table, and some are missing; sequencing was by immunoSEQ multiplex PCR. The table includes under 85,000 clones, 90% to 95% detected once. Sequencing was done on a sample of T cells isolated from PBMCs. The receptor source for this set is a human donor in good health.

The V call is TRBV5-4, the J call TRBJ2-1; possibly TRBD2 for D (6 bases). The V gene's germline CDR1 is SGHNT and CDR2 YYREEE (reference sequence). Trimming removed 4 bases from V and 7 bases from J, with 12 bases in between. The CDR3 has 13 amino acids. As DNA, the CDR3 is TGTGCCAGCAGCCCGGGACTGGAGAATGAGCAGTTCTTC. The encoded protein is CASSPGLENEQFF.

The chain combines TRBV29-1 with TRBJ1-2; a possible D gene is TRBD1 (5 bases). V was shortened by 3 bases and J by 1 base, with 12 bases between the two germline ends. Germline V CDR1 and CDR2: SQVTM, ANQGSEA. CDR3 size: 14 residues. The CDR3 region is CSVEGGYGNYGYTF. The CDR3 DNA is TGCAGCGTTGAGGGGGGGTACGGTAACTATGGCTACACCTTC. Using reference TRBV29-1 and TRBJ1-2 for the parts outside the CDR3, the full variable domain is SAVISQKPSRDICQRGTSLTIQCQVDSQVTMMFWYRQQPGQSLTLIATANQGSEATYESGFVIDKFPISRPNLTFSTLTVSNMSPEDSSIYLCSVEGGYGNYGYTFGSGTRLTVV.

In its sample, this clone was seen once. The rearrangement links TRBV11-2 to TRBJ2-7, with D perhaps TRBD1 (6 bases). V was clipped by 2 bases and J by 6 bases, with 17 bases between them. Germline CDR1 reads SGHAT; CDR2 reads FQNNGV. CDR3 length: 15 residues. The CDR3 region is CASSLNRVGSGEQYF. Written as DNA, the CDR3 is TGTGCCAGCAGCTTAAACAGGGTGGGGTCCGGCGAGCAGTACTTC.

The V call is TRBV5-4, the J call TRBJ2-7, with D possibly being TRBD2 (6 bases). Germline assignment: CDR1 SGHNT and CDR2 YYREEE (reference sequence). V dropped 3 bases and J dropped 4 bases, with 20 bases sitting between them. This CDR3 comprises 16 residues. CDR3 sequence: CASSSWTGTLGYEQYF. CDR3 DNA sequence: TGTGCCAGCAGCTCGTGGACCGGGACTCTCGGATACGAGCAGTACTTC.

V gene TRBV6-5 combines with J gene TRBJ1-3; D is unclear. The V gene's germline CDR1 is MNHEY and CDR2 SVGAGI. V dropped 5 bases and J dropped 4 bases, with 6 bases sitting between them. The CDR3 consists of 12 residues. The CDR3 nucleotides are TGTGCCAGCAGTGATCAGGGAAACACCATATATTTT. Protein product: CASSDQGNTIYF.

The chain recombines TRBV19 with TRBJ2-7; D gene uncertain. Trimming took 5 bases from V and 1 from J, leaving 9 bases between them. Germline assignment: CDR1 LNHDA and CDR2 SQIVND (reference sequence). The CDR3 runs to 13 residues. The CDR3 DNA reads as TGTGCCAGTAGTGTTCAGGCTTCCTACGAGCAGTACTTC. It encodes CASSVQASYEQYF.

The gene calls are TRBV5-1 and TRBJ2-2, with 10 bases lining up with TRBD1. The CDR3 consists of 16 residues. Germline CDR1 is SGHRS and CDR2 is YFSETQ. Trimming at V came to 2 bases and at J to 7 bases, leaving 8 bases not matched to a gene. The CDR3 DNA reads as TGCGCCAGCAGCTTAGCCGCCGGGACAGGGGTCGGGGAGCTGTTTTTT. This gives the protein CASSLAAGTGVGELFF.